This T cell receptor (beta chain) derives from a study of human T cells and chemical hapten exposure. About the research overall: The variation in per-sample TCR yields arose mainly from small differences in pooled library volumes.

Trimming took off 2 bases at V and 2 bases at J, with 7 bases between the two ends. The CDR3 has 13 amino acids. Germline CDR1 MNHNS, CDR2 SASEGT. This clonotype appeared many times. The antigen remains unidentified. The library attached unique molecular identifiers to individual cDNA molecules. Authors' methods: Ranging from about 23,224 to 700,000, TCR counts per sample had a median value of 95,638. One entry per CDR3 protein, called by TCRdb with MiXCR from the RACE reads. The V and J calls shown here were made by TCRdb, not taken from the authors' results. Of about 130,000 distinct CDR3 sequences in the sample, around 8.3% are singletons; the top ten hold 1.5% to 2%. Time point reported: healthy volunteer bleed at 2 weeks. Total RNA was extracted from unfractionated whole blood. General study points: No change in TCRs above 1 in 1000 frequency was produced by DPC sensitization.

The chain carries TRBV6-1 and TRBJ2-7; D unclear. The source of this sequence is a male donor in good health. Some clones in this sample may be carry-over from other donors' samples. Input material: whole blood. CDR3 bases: TGTGCCAGCAGTGAACCCCCGACCTACGAGCAGTACTTC. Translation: CASSEPPTYEQYF.